One and the same sample provided the 29 T cell receptor beta chains below, sequenced in a study of T cell changes during pregnancy in multiple sclerosis. Method: immunoSEQ multiplex PCR; TCRdb's copy keeps in-frame clones and lacks some. The sample consists of approximately 92,000 clones, about 93% of them appearing once. The sequences come from peripheral blood, collected after pregnancy. Receptor source: a female donor with multiple sclerosis, enrolled in a pregnancy study.

The CDR3 protein is CASSSPSGTSYGYTF. The DNA of the CDR3 is TGTGCCAGCAGTTCCCCCTCCGGGACAAGCTATGGCTACACCTTC. V and J are TRBV27 and TRBJ1-2, with a weak D call TRBD1 (6 bases). This CDR3 spans 15 amino acids. V lost 4 bases and J lost 4, with 16 bases in between. Germline CDR1 MNHEY, CDR2 SMNVEV (reference sequence).

The V and J genes are TRBV30 and TRBJ2-5; the D is unclear. The V gene lost 2 bases and the J gene lost 6 bases, with 22 bases spanning the gap. Germline assignment: CDR1 GTSNPN and CDR2 SVGIG (reference sequence). This CDR3 region has 16 residues. CDR3: CAWSRPGGSPEKTQYF. For the CDR3, the DNA is TGTGCCTGGAGTAGGCCCGGCGGATCTCCCGAAAAGACCCAGTACTTC.

The chain links TRBV29-1 to TRBJ2-2; 10 bases agree with TRBD2. Trimming took 4 bases from V and 4 from J; bases not matched to a gene: 9. Germline CDR1 reads SQVTM; CDR2 reads ANQGSEA. CDR3 length: 16 residues. The CDR3: CSVGNPSGSSTGELFF. CDR3 nucleotide sequence: TGCAGCGTTGGGAACCCTAGCGGGAGTAGCACCGGGGAGCTGTTTTTT.

V is TRBV28 and J is TRBJ2-5; TRBD2 matches at 9 bases. Germline assignment: CDR1 MDHEN and CDR2 SYDVKM. V lost 2 bases, J lost 5 bases, and 6 bases stayed unmatched. The CDR3 length is 15 residues. The CDR3 loop reads CASSLQASGNETQYF. CDR3 nucleotides: TGTGCCAGCAGTTTACAGGCTAGCGGGAATGAGACCCAGTACTTC.

The rearrangement uses TRBV30 and TRBJ1-4; D possibly corresponds to TRBD1 (5 bases). CDR1 GTSNPN and CDR2 SVGIG come from the germline V gene (reference sequence). V gave up 0 bases and J gave up 7 bases, with 15 bases separating them. This CDR3 has 15 amino acids. DNA for the CDR3: TGTGCCTGGAGTGTAGTGGCGGGGGTGGGTGAAAAACTGTTTTTT. It yields the protein CAWSVVAGVGEKLFF. Full variable domain (rest looked up from reference TRBV30 and TRBJ1-4): SQTIHQWPATLVQPVGSPLSLECTVEGTSNPNLYWYRQAAGRGLQLLFYSVGIGQISSEVPQNLSASRPQDRQFILSSKKLLLSDSGFYLCAWSVVAGVGEKLFFGSGTQLSVL.

The V and J genes are TRBV6-6 and TRBJ2-7; 7 bases align to TRBD1. Trimming cost V 6 bases and J 3 bases; bases outside gene matches: 11. The CDR3 has 15 residues. Per the germline V gene, CDR1 is MNHNY and CDR2 is SVGAGI (reference sequence). CDR3 DNA: TGTGCCAGCAGCTTCACTCCGGGACAGAACTACGAGCAGTACTTC. This codes for CASSFTPGQNYEQYF.

This chain links TRBV9 with TRBJ1-2, with TRBD1 matching 9 bases. The germline CDR1 and CDR2 sequences are SGDLS and YYNGEE. The CDR3 covers 16 residues. The V and J ends lost 4 bases and 5 bases, in that order; junction bases with no gene match: 12. The CDR3, as DNA: TGTGCCAGCAGCCCCTATACACAGGGGGCAAGTTATGGCTACACCTTC. It specifies CASSPYTQGASYGYTF.

The chain uses TRBV2 and TRBJ2-5; TRBD1 matches 9 bases. The germline CDR1 and CDR2 sequences are SNHLY and FYNNEI. The CDR3 runs to 15 residues. J lost 6 bases, V lost 4 bases, and 9 bases had no gene match. This CDR3 is CASSAPTGGWKTQYF. The DNA of the CDR3 is TGTGCCAGCAGTGCACCTACAGGGGGCTGGAAGACCCAGTACTTC. Together with reference TRBV2 and TRBJ2-5, the CDR3 gives the full variable domain: EPEVTQTPSHQVTQMGQEVILRCVPISNHLYFYWYRQILGQKVEFLVSFYNNEISEKSEIFDDQFSVERPDGSNFTLKIRSTKLEDSAMYFCASSAPTGGWKTQYFGPGTRLLVL.

The rearrangement joins TRBV7-2 to TRBJ1-1; maybe TRBD1 (5 bases). CDR3 size: 15 residues. V was trimmed by 4 bases and J by 6 bases, leaving 18 bases between them. The germline V gene has CDR1 SGHTA and CDR2 FQGNSA. Written as DNA, the CDR3 is TGTGCCAGCAGCTCCCCAGTCGGGGGGAAGGCTGAAGCTTTCTTT. Its protein product is CASSSPVGGKAEAFF.

This clone was seen a single time. The chain recombines TRBV27 with TRBJ1-2, with D tentatively TRBD1 (6 bases). CDR3 length equals 15 residues. The V end lost 6 bases, the J end lost 4 bases, and 18 bases lay between the germline ends. Germline V gene lookup returns CDR1 MNHEY and CDR2 SMNVEV (reference sequence). CDR3 in DNA: TGTGCCAGCAGCCCAGGGGCCGTACGGGTCTATGGCTACACCTTC. Protein product: CASSPGAVRVYGYTF.

CDR3 loop: CASSDVNRGNEKLFF. The CDR3, as DNA: TGTGCCAGCAGTGACGTAAACAGGGGAAATGAAAAACTGTTTTTT. V usage is TRBV6-1 and J usage is TRBJ1-4, with 7 bases that match TRBD1. Germline-derived CDR1 and CDR2 are MNHNS and SASEGT. This CDR3 is 15 amino acids long. The V gene end was trimmed by 3 bases and the J gene end by 5 bases; junction bases not matched to a gene: 6.

This chain uses TRBV6-5 with TRBJ2-5; TRBD2 aligns across 11 bases. The closer fit of TRBJ2-7 to the DNA end suggests the J call may be wrong. This CDR3 comprises 15 residues. CDR1 is MNHEY and CDR2 is SVGAGI in the germline V gene. The CDR3 is CASSTGLAATYEQYF. The CDR3 region has the DNA TGTGCCAGCAGTACGGGACTAGCGGCTACCTACGAGCAGTACTTC.

CDR3 residues: CASSQGHAQKINQPQHF. The CDR3, as DNA: TGCGCCAGCAGCCAAGGTCACGCACAGAAAATCAATCAGCCCCAGCATTTT. The V and J genes are TRBV4-1 and TRBJ1-5; D is uncertain. Per the germline V gene, CDR1 is MGHRA and CDR2 is YSYEKL. CDR3 length: 17 residues. Trimming cost V 1 base and J 3 bases, with 16 bases left between them.

The gene calls are TRBV6-1 and TRBJ1-3; D remains unclear. The CDR3 has 11 residues. CDR1 MNHNS and CDR2 SASEGT come from the germline V gene. Between the trimmed V and J ends, which lost 6 bases and 8 bases, there was a span of 8 bases. The CDR3 here is CASRQLDTIYF. The CDR3 DNA is TGTGCCAGCAGGCAGTTGGACACCATATATTTT.

This CDR3 is CASSPGSEDYGYTF. The CDR3 DNA is TGTGCCAGCAGTCCGGGTTCAGAAGACTATGGCTACACCTTC. The chain recombines TRBV6-4 with TRBJ1-2; no clear D gene. This CDR3 is 14 amino acids long. Between the trimmed V and J ends, which lost 5 bases and 3 bases, there was a span of 13 bases. CDR1 and CDR2 (germline): MRHNA, SNTAGT.

The rearrangement links TRBV28 to TRBJ2-2, with TRBD2 identical over 12 bases. Per the germline V gene, CDR1 is MDHEN and CDR2 is SYDVKM. This CDR3 contains 18 residues. After removal of 0 bases from V and 2 bases from J, the junction contained 4 bases not matched to a gene. The CDR3 loop is CASSLWEGLAGNTGELFF. For the CDR3, the DNA is TGTGCCAGCAGTTTATGGGAAGGACTAGCGGGAAACACCGGGGAGCTGTTTTTT.

V is TRBV5-6 and J is TRBJ2-1; tentative D call: TRBD2 (5 bases). Germline CDR1 and CDR2: SGHDT and YYEEEE. V was trimmed by 0 bases and J by 4 bases, leaving 8 bases between them. CDR3 length: 14 residues. The CDR3 DNA sequence: TGTGCCAGCAGCTTGGCGGGATTATACAATGAGCAGTTCTTC. Translated, it gives CASSLAGLYNEQFF.

This rearrangement joins TRBV11-3 to TRBJ2-1, with D possibly matching TRBD2 (5 bases). Trimming stripped 1 base from V and 3 bases from J, with 10 bases between. The CDR3 is 15 amino acids. Germline CDR1 is SGHNT and CDR2 is YENEEA. The DNA for the CDR3 is TGTGCCAGCAGCTTAGGGCTCCGGGACTACAATGAGCAGTTCTTC. Protein: CASSLGLRDYNEQFF.

This CDR3 reads CATLRGETQYF. CDR3 DNA: TGTGCCACCCTTAGGGGGGAGACCCAGTACTTC. This chain joins TRBV6-5 and TRBJ2-5, with D possibly matching TRBD1 (6 bases). Trimming took off 10 bases at V and 5 bases at J, with 11 bases between the two ends. The germline V gene encodes CDR1 MNHEY and CDR2 SVGAGI. The CDR3 consists of 11 residues.

This clone appeared once. The chain uses TRBV2 and TRBJ2-1; 8 nucleotides agree with TRBD1. Losses at the gene ends were 6 bases for V and 5 bases for J; bases not matched to a gene: 9. Germline CDR1 reads SNHLY; CDR2 reads FYNNEI. The CDR3 is 15 amino acids. The CDR3, as DNA: TGTGCCAGCAGGAGGCAAGAGACAGGGGACAATGAGCAGTTCTTC. Its translation: CASRRQETGDNEQFF.

The chain is built from TRBV7-6 and TRBJ2-5; D is possibly TRBD2 (6 bases). The CDR3 has 13 amino acids. Germline lookup yields CDR1 SGHVS and CDR2 FNYEAQ. The V and J ends lost 8 bases and 4 bases respectively, with 14 bases between them. The CDR3 reads CASSQRAGETQYF. CDR3 DNA sequence: TGTGCCAGCTCCCAGCGGGCAGGAGAGACCCAGTACTTC.

The rearrangement joins TRBV7-2 to TRBJ2-7; TRBD1 might be the D (5 bases). V lost 1 base and J lost 2, with 12 bases in between. The CDR3 length is 15 residues. Per the germline V gene, CDR1 is SGHTA and CDR2 is FQGNSA. CDR3 protein: CASSLGQGGPYEQYF. The CDR3 nucleotides read TGTGCCAGCAGCTTAGGTCAGGGTGGCCCCTACGAGCAGTACTTC. Supplemented by reference TRBV7-2 and TRBJ2-7, the full variable domain reads GAGVSQSPSNKVTEKGKDVELRCDPISGHTALYWYRQSLGQGLEFLIYFQGNSAPDKSGLPSDRFSAERTGGSVSTLTIQRTQQEDSAVYLCASSLGQGGPYEQYFGPGTRLTVT.

V gene TRBV5-4 combines with J gene TRBJ2-3; D is possibly TRBD2 (5 bases). The CDR3 loop spans 15 amino acids. Germline lookup yields CDR1 SGHNT and CDR2 YYREEE (reference sequence). Trimming removed 4 bases at V and 0 bases at J, with 12 bases between. DNA for the CDR3: TGTGCCAGCAGCCGTGACTATGCTAGCACAGATACGCAGTATTTT. This encodes CASSRDYASTDTQYF.

The chain joins TRBV6-1 to TRBJ2-1; the match to TRBD2 covers 8 bases. J gave up 6 bases and V 4 bases, and 5 bases lay outside the gene matches. CDR1 and CDR2 (germline): MNHNS, SASEGT. The CDR3 has 14 residues. This chain's CDR3 is CASSAQRESNEQFF. DNA for the CDR3: TGTGCCAGCAGTGCCCAGCGGGAGAGCAATGAGCAGTTCTTC.

A single count supports this clone. CDR3 bases: TGTGCCAGCAGTCCCCGGGACGGCGAATGGGGGGAACTGTTTTTT. Its translation is CASSPRDGEWGELFF. This chain links TRBV25-1 with TRBJ1-4, with D perhaps matching TRBD1 (5 bases). Deletions cut 5 bases from V and 12 bases from J, with 22 bases between. CDR1 and CDR2 from the germline V gene are MGHDK and SYGVNS. The CDR3 covers 15 residues.

The chain uses TRBV10-1 and TRBJ2-2; 8 bases map to TRBD2. CDR1 WNHNN and CDR2 SYGVQD come from the germline V gene (reference sequence). This CDR3 spans 15 amino acids. Germline trimming cut 7 bases from V and 13 bases from J; bases unmatched to any gene: 17. CDR3 DNA: TGCGCCAGCATATCCAGGACTAGCTCCGATCGGGTGCTGTTTTTT. Amino acid sequence: CASISRTSSDRVLFF.

This chain connects TRBV10-3 to TRBJ2-7; TRBD1 matches 8 bases. Per the germline V gene, CDR1 is ENHRY and CDR2 is SYGVKD. V was pared by 6 bases and J by 3 bases, with 1 base of the junction left unmatched. The CDR3 runs to 12 residues. The CDR3 DNA is TGTGCCATCAGGGACAGGGTCTACGAGCAGTACTTC. This encodes CAIRDRVYEQYF.

This chain connects TRBV7-2 to TRBJ2-3; 9 nucleotides align to TRBD2. This CDR3 is built from 18 residues. Germline lookup yields CDR1 SGHTA and CDR2 FQGNSA. Trimming removed 4 bases from V and 2 bases from J; junction bases left unmatched: 13. The CDR3 is CASSSVAGVAGATDTQYF. The CDR3 nucleotides read TGTGCCAGCAGCTCAGTAGCGGGAGTCGCGGGGGCCACAGATACGCAGTATTTT.

This clone was seen a few times. The chain is built from TRBV19 and TRBJ1-1, with D perhaps matching TRBD1 (6 bases). The CDR3 has 12 amino acids. Germline values: CDR1 LNHDA, CDR2 SQIVND (reference sequence). V dropped 6 bases and J dropped 6 bases, with 11 bases sitting between them. CDR3 region: CASRTGRSEAFF. The CDR3 region has the DNA TGTGCCAGTAGAACAGGGAGATCTGAAGCTTTCTTT.